Listed below are T cell receptor beta chains from one sample, sequenced in a study of blood T cell repertoires in COVID-19. Method: immunoSEQ multiplex PCR; TCRdb's copy keeps in-frame clones and lacks some. The table shows about 150,000 clones, with 80% to 90% occurring only once. Sequencing was done on a sample of peripheral blood. Source of these receptors: a man in his 70s with acute or convalescent COVID-19. Each CDR3 is given with its conserved first and last residue. D genes are given only for firm matches. Expanded clones get a size class; other rows say once, few or many, or leave the size out.

J gene: TRBJ2-1
D gene: TRBD2
V gene: TRBV28
clone size: .
CDR3 protein: CASSLSGAGAVNEQFF
CDR3 DNA: TGTGCCAGCAGTTTATCGGGAGCGGGAGCTGTCAATGAGCAGTTCTTC

J gene: TRBJ2-7
D gene: .
V gene: TRBV9
clone size: .
CDR3 protein: CASSVAGDPYYEQYF
CDR3 DNA: TGTGCCAGCAGCGTAGCGGGAGACCCTTACTACGAGCAGTACTTC

J gene: TRBJ1-5
D gene: .
V gene: TRBV5-1
clone size: .
CDR3 protein: CASSLVGDQPQHF
CDR3 DNA: TGCGCCAGCAGCTTGGTAGGGGATCAGCCCCAGCATTTT

J gene: TRBJ1-6
D gene: .
V gene: TRBV28
clone size: .
CDR3 protein: CASSLWSSYNNSPLHF
CDR3 DNA: TGTGCCAGCAGTTTATGGTCGTCCTATAATAATTCACCCCTCCACTTT

J gene: TRBJ1-2
D gene: TRBD1
V gene: TRBV29-1
clone size: .
CDR3 protein: CSVGDSHYGYTF
CDR3 DNA: TGCAGCGTAGGGGACAGCCACTATGGCTACACCTTC

J gene: TRBJ2-1
D gene: TRBD2
V gene: TRBV11-2
clone size: .
CDR3 protein: CASSWGLAGSLNEQFF
CDR3 DNA: TGTGCCAGCAGCTGGGGACTAGCGGGATCTCTGAATGAGCAGTTCTTC

J gene: TRBJ2-1
D gene: .
V gene: TRBV4-1
clone size: .
CDR3 protein: CASAGYEQFF
CDR3 DNA: TGCGCCAGCGCGGGGTATGAGCAGTTCTTC

J gene: TRBJ2-7
D gene: .
V gene: TRBV6-6
clone size: once
CDR3 protein: CASSHLAWLSEQYF
CDR3 DNA: TGTGCCAGCAGTCACCTCGCCTGGCTCTCCGAGCAGTACTTC

J gene: TRBJ1-5
D gene: .
V gene: TRBV29-1
clone size: .
CDR3 protein: CSVTGNSNQPQHF
CDR3 DNA: TGCAGCGTTACAGGGAACAGCAATCAGCCCCAGCATTTT

J gene: TRBJ2-1
D gene: .
V gene: TRBV7-2
clone size: .
CDR3 protein: CASSSGSYNEQFF
CDR3 DNA: TGTGCCAGCAGCTCGGGCTCCTACAATGAGCAGTTCTTC

J gene: TRBJ2-7
D gene: TRBD1
V gene: TRBV11-3
clone size: .
CDR3 protein: CASSSGQGADEQYF
CDR3 DNA: TGTGCCAGCAGCTCCGGACAGGGGGCCGACGAGCAGTACTTC

J gene: TRBJ1-1
D gene: .
V gene: TRBV5-1
clone size: .
CDR3 protein: CASSLHMTGQNTEAFF
CDR3 DNA: TGCGCCAGCAGCTTGCACATGACAGGACAGAACACTGAAGCTTTCTTT

J gene: TRBJ2-7
D gene: .
V gene: TRBV28
clone size: .
CDR3 protein: CASSPRRAYEQYF
CDR3 DNA: TGTGCCAGCAGTCCCCGGAGGGCCTACGAGCAGTACTTC

J gene: TRBJ1-6
D gene: .
V gene: TRBV4-2
clone size: .
CDR3 protein: CASSQESRGANSPLHF
CDR3 DNA: TGTGCCAGCAGCCAAGAATCCCGGGGGGCGAATTCACCCCTCCACTTT

J gene: TRBJ2-1
D gene: .
V gene: TRBV7-2
clone size: few
CDR3 protein: CASSLDSTYNEQFF
CDR3 DNA: TGTGCCAGCAGCTTAGATTCCACCTACAATGAGCAGTTCTTC

J gene: TRBJ2-5
D gene: .
V gene: TRBV5-1
clone size: .
CDR3 protein: CASSLGQQETQYF
CDR3 DNA: TGCGCCAGCAGCTTGGGGCAGCAAGAGACCCAGTACTTC

J gene: TRBJ2-5
D gene: TRBD1
V gene: TRBV29-1
clone size: .
CDR3 protein: CSVELRGQGVETQYF
CDR3 DNA: TGCAGCGTTGAGTTACGAGGACAGGGAGTAGAGACCCAGTACTTC

J gene: TRBJ2-5
D gene: TRBD1
V gene: TRBV6-2/TRBV6-3
clone size: .
CDR3 protein: CASSSTGGLRETQYF
CDR3 DNA: TGTGCCAGCAGCTCGACAGGGGGACTCCGGGAGACCCAGTACTTC

J gene: TRBJ2-3
D gene: .
V gene: TRBV7-2
clone size: .
CDR3 protein: CASKSRKGGDTQYF
CDR3 DNA: TGTGCCAGCAAGTCCCGGAAGGGAGGAGATACGCAGTATTTT

J gene: TRBJ2-5
D gene: .
V gene: TRBV5-5
clone size: .
CDR3 protein: CASRTETWSRETQYF
CDR3 DNA: TGTGCCAGCAGAACCGAGACTTGGAGTCGAGAGACCCAGTACTTC

J gene: TRBJ2-3
D gene: TRBD2
V gene: TRBV2
clone size: .
CDR3 protein: CASSLRTSGYGTDTQYF
CDR3 DNA: TGTGCCAGCAGCCTAAGGACTAGCGGATACGGCACAGATACGCAGTATTTT

J gene: TRBJ2-5
D gene: TRBD1
V gene: TRBV11-2
clone size: .
CDR3 protein: CASSSTGVETQYF
CDR3 DNA: TGTGCCAGCAGCTCAACAGGGGTCGAGACCCAGTACTTC

J gene: TRBJ2-7
D gene: .
V gene: TRBV7-2
clone size: .
CDR3 protein: CASSSDSFSGEQYF
CDR3 DNA: TGTGCCAGCAGCTCGGACAGTTTTTCGGGCGAGCAGTACTTC

J gene: TRBJ1-3
D gene: .
V gene: TRBV28
clone size: .
CDR3 protein: CASSLVPGNSGNTIYF
CDR3 DNA: TGTGCCAGCAGTTTGGTCCCGGGAAACTCTGGAAACACCATATATTTT

J gene: TRBJ1-3
D gene: TRBD1
V gene: TRBV29-1
clone size: .
CDR3 protein: CSVATGQEGNTIYF
CDR3 DNA: TGCAGCGTGGCCACGGGACAGGAGGGAAACACCATATATTTT

J gene: TRBJ1-1
D gene: TRBD1
V gene: TRBV19
clone size: .
CDR3 protein: CASSIQGARTFF
CDR3 DNA: TGTGCCAGTAGTATACAGGGGGCTCGGACTTTCTTT

J gene: TRBJ2-3
D gene: TRBD2
V gene: TRBV7-9
clone size: .
CDR3 protein: CAGGASGNTDTQYF
CDR3 DNA: TGTGCCGGAGGGGCTAGCGGGAACACAGATACGCAGTATTTT

J gene: TRBJ2-2
D gene: .
V gene: TRBV7-6
clone size: .
CDR3 protein: CASSLGSNTGELFF
CDR3 DNA: TGTGCCAGCAGCTTAGGTTCTAACACCGGGGAGCTGTTTTTT

J gene: TRBJ2-6
D gene: TRBD1
V gene: TRBV5-4
clone size: .
CDR3 protein: CASFIGDRAGSGANVLTF
CDR3 DNA: TGTGCCAGCTTTATAGGGGACAGGGCAGGATCTGGGGCCAACGTCCTGACTTTC

J gene: TRBJ2-7
D gene: .
V gene: TRBV19
clone size: once
CDR3 protein: CASSIERDSSYEQYF
CDR3 DNA: TGTGCCAGTAGTATAGAGCGGGACAGCTCCTACGAGCAGTACTTC

J gene: TRBJ2-1
D gene: .
V gene: TRBV5-6
clone size: .
CDR3 protein: CASSLEGSARVNEQFF
CDR3 DNA: TGTGCCAGCAGCTTGGAAGGTAGCGCGAGAGTCAATGAGCAGTTCTTC

J gene: TRBJ2-1
D gene: TRBD1
V gene: TRBV9
clone size: .
CDR3 protein: CASSAPGQGGGGSYNEQFF
CDR3 DNA: TGTGCCAGCAGCGCTCCGGGACAGGGAGGGGGAGGCTCCTACAATGAGCAGTTCTTC

J gene: TRBJ1-2
D gene: .
V gene: TRBV12-3/TRBV12-4
clone size: .
CDR3 protein: CASSLDLNYGYTF
CDR3 DNA: TGTGCCAGCAGTTTAGATCTTAACTATGGCTACACCTTC

J gene: TRBJ2-7
D gene: TRBD1
V gene: TRBV13
clone size: .
CDR3 protein: CASSLRGTGNYEQYF
CDR3 DNA: TGTGCCAGCAGCTTACGGGGGACAGGGAACTACGAGCAGTACTTC

J gene: TRBJ1-2
D gene: .
V gene: TRBV7-9
clone size: .
CDR3 protein: CASTTAPSNYGYTF
CDR3 DNA: TGTGCCAGCACCACAGCTCCTTCCAACTATGGCTACACCTTC

J gene: TRBJ2-1
D gene: .
V gene: TRBV29-1
clone size: .
CDR3 protein: CSVDPTSKNEQFF
CDR3 DNA: TGCAGCGTTGACCCCACTAGCAAGAATGAGCAGTTCTTC

J gene: TRBJ2-3
D gene: .
V gene: TRBV6-2/TRBV6-3
clone size: .
CDR3 protein: CASSYGGITDTQYF
CDR3 DNA: TGTGCCAGCAGTTATGGCGGGATCACAGATACGCAGTATTTT

J gene: TRBJ2-1
D gene: TRBD2
V gene: TRBV5-1
clone size: .
CDR3 protein: CASSLRTSGSNEQFF
CDR3 DNA: TGCGCCAGCAGCCTCAGGACTAGCGGGAGTAATGAGCAGTTCTTC

J gene: TRBJ2-7
D gene: .
V gene: TRBV5-1
clone size: .
CDR3 protein: CASSPDRQGFEQYF
CDR3 DNA: TGCGCCAGCAGCCCCGATCGGCAGGGCTTCGAGCAGTACTTC

J gene: TRBJ2-7
D gene: .
V gene: TRBV9
clone size: .
CDR3 protein: CASSVAGSNYEQYF
CDR3 DNA: TGTGCCAGCAGCGTAGCGGGATCGAACTACGAGCAGTACTTC

J gene: TRBJ2-5
D gene: .
V gene: TRBV28
clone size: .
CDR3 protein: CASNTFSGTQSQYF
CDR3 DNA: TGTGCCAGCAACACATTTTCCGGGACACAGTCCCAGTACTTC

J gene: TRBJ1-5
D gene: TRBD1
V gene: TRBV28
clone size: .
CDR3 protein: CASSFRQGSNQPQHF
CDR3 DNA: TGTGCCAGCAGTTTTAGACAGGGAAGCAATCAGCCCCAGCATTTT

J gene: TRBJ1-1
D gene: .
V gene: TRBV28
clone size: .
CDR3 protein: CASSSSSGQLNTEAFF
CDR3 DNA: TGTGCCAGCAGTTCCTCCTCTGGACAGCTAAACACTGAAGCTTTCTTT

J gene: TRBJ2-7
D gene: TRBD1
V gene: TRBV28
clone size: .
CDR3 protein: CASLDRGSYEQYF
CDR3 DNA: TGTGCCAGCTTGGACAGGGGTAGTTACGAGCAGTACTTC

J gene: TRBJ2-6
D gene: TRBD1
V gene: TRBV6-2/TRBV6-3
clone size: few
CDR3 protein: CASSPRSGQGFTSGANVLTF
CDR3 DNA: TGTGCCAGCAGTCCAAGATCGGGACAGGGGTTCACCTCTGGGGCCAACGTCCTGACTTTC

J gene: TRBJ2-1
D gene: TRBD2
V gene: TRBV27
clone size: once
CDR3 protein: CASSLWAGANEQFF
CDR3 DNA: TGTGCCAGCAGTTTATGGGCGGGAGCCAATGAGCAGTTCTTC

J gene: TRBJ1-1
D gene: TRBD1
V gene: TRBV27
clone size: .
CDR3 protein: CASSRQGAPTEAFF
CDR3 DNA: TGTGCCAGCAGTAGACAGGGGGCTCCTACTGAAGCTTTCTTT

J gene: TRBJ2-6
D gene: .
V gene: TRBV2
clone size: once
CDR3 protein: CASSVDTSGANVLTF
CDR3 DNA: TGTGCCAGCAGTGTAGACACCTCTGGGGCCAACGTCCTGACTTTC

J gene: TRBJ2-6
D gene: .
V gene: TRBV5-6
clone size: .
CDR3 protein: CASSSTTGFSGANVLTF
CDR3 DNA: TGTGCCAGCAGCTCGACAACAGGGTTCTCTGGGGCCAACGTCCTGACTTTC

J gene: TRBJ2-5
D gene: TRBD2
V gene: TRBV24-1
clone size: .
CDR3 protein: CATSVSAGGTQYF
CDR3 DNA: TGTGCCACCAGTGTCTCCGCGGGAGGGACCCAGTACTTC

J gene: TRBJ1-5
D gene: TRBD1
V gene: TRBV19
clone size: .
CDR3 protein: CASSTDRDQPQHF
CDR3 DNA: TGTGCCAGTAGTACTGACAGGGATCAGCCCCAGCATTTT

J gene: TRBJ2-3
D gene: TRBD1
V gene: TRBV25-1
clone size: once
CDR3 protein: CASSTHRGPEDTQYF
CDR3 DNA: TGTGCCAGCAGTACCCACAGGGGGCCAGAAGATACGCAGTATTTT

J gene: TRBJ2-6
D gene: .
V gene: TRBV5-4
clone size: .
CDR3 protein: CASSLENSGANVLTF
CDR3 DNA: TGTGCCAGCAGCTTAGAGAACTCTGGGGCCAACGTCCTGACTTTC

J gene: TRBJ2-7
D gene: TRBD2
V gene: TRBV28
clone size: .
CDR3 protein: CASSLMGLAVYEQYF
CDR3 DNA: TGTGCCAGCAGTTTGATGGGACTAGCGGTCTACGAGCAGTACTTC

J gene: TRBJ2-1
D gene: .
V gene: TRBV28
clone size: .
CDR3 protein: CASSMTGVTYNEQFF
CDR3 DNA: TGTGCCAGCAGTATGACGGGAGTTACATACAATGAGCAGTTCTTC